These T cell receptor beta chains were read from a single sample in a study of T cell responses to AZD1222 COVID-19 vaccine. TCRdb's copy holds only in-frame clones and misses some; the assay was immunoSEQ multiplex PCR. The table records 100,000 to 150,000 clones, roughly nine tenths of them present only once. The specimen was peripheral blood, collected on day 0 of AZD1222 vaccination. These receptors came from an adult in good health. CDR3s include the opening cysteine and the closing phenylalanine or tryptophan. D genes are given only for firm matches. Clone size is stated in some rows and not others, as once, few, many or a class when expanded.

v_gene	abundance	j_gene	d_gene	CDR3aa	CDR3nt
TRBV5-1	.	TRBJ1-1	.	CASSLGGSNTEAFF	TGCGCCAGCAGCTTGGGAGGCTCTAACACTGAAGCTTTCTTT
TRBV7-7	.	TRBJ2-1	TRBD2	CASSPWSGASQDEQFF	TGTGCTAGCAGCCCTTGGAGCGGGGCCTCCCAGGATGAGCAGTTCTTC
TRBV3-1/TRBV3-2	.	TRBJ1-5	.	CASSHSLEQGYSNQPQHF	TGTGCCAGCAGCCACTCTTTAGAACAGGGTTATAGCAATCAGCCCCAGCATTTT
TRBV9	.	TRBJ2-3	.	CASSVDGRGPDTQYF	TGTGCCAGCAGCGTAGACGGGAGGGGGCCAGATACGCAGTATTTT
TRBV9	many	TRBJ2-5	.	CASSPQVSGDIETQYF	TGTGCCAGCAGCCCCCAAGTGTCAGGGGATATAGAGACCCAGTACTTC
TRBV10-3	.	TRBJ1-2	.	CAISEQGSNYGYTF	TGTGCCATCAGTGAGCAGGGTTCTAACTATGGCTACACCTTC
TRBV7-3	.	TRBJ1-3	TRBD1	CASSPSGTVFGNTIYF	TGTGCCAGCAGCCCCAGTGGGACAGTCTTTGGAAACACCATATATTTT
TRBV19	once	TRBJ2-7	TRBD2	CASSGLRTSGSYEQYF	TGTGCCAGTAGTGGCCTCCGGACTAGCGGGTCCTACGAGCAGTACTTC
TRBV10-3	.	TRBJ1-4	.	CAIQGEANEKLFF	TGTGCCATCCAAGGGGAGGCTAATGAAAAACTGTTTTTT
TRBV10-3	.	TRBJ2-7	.	CAITPEGRTYEQYF	TGTGCCATCACCCCGGAAGGGAGGACCTACGAGCAGTACTTC
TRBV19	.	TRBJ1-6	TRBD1	CASDYGGQGRSYNSPLHF	TGTGCCAGCGATTACGGAGGACAGGGAAGGTCCTATAATTCACCCCTCCACTTT
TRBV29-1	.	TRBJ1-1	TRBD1	CSVGAGGNTEAFF	TGCAGCGTTGGGGCAGGGGGGAACACTGAAGCTTTCTTT
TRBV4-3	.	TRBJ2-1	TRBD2	CASSQETSGAHNEQFF	TGCGCCAGCAGCCAAGAGACTAGCGGGGCGCACAATGAGCAGTTCTTC
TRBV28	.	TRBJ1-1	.	CASSLRRRPAPNTEAFF	TGTGCCAGCAGTTTACGCAGGCGCCCAGCCCCGAACACTGAAGCTTTCTTT
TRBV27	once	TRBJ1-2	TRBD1	CASSLSTRGPYGYTF	TGTGCCAGCAGTTTATCGACCAGGGGGCCATATGGCTACACCTTC
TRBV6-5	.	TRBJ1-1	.	CASSYGENTEAFF	TGTGCCAGCAGTTACGGGGAGAACACTGAAGCTTTCTTT
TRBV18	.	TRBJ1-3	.	CASSPTGYSGNTIYF	TGTGCCAGCTCACCGACAGGATACTCTGGAAACACCATATATTTT
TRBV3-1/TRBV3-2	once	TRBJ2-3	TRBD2	CASSQPTSGIFGADTQYF	TGTGCCAGCAGCCAACCGACTAGCGGGATCTTTGGTGCAGATACGCAGTATTTT
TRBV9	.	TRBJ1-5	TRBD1	CASSVGGTGDQPQHF	TGTGCCAGCAGCGTAGGCGGGACAGGGGATCAGCCCCAGCATTTT
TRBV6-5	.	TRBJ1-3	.	CASRTDRSSGNTIYF	TGTGCCAGCAGGACCGACAGGAGCTCTGGAAACACCATATATTTT
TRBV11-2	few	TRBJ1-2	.	CASSFVGGLAANYGYTF	TGTGCCAGCAGCTTCGTGGGGGGATTAGCGGCAAACTATGGCTACACCTTC
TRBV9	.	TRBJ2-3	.	CASSPDPRVDTQYF	TGTGCCAGCAGCCCAGACCCTCGGGTTGATACGCAGTATTTT
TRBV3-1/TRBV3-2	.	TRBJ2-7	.	CASSPWSGSYEQYF	TGTGCCAGCAGCCCCTGGTCGGGCTCCTACGAGCAGTACTTC
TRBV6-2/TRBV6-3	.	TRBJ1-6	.	CASSSRAGELNSPLHF	TGTGCCAGCAGTTCCAGAGCGGGAGAACTGAATTCACCCCTCCACTTT
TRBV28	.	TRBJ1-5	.	CASSPPRRHLNQPQHF	TGTGCCAGCAGCCCACCTAGGCGGCACCTTAATCAGCCCCAGCATTTT
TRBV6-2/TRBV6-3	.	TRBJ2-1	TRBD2	CASSYISGLYNEQFF	TGTGCCAGCAGTTACATTAGCGGGTTGTACAATGAGCAGTTCTTC
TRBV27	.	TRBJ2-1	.	CASSLEGIRPGGLTYNEQFF	TGTGCCAGCAGCTTAGAAGGTATAAGACCCGGAGGACTAACCTACAATGAGCAGTTCTTC
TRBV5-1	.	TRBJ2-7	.	CASSAPGSYEQYF	TGCGCCAGCAGCGCCCCTGGCAGCTACGAGCAGTACTTC
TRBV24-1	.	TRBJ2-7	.	CATSDLDSDEQYF	TGTGCCACCAGTGATCTTGACAGTGACGAGCAGTACTTC
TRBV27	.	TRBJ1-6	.	CASSSRVGGLNSPLHF	TGTGCCAGCAGCAGTAGGGTCGGGGGACTCAATTCACCCCTCCACTTT